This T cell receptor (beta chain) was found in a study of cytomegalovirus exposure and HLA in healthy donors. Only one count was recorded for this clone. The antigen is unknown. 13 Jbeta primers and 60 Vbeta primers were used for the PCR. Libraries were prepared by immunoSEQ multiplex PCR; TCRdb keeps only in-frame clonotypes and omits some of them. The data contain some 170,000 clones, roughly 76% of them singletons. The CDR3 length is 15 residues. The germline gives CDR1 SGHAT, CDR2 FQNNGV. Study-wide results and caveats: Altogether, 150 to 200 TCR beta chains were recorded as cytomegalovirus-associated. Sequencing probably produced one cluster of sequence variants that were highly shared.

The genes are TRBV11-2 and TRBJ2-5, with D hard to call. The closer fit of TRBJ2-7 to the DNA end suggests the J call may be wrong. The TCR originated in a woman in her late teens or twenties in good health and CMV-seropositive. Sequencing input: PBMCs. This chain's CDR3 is CASSLSVESAYEQYF. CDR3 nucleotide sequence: TGTGCCAGCAGCTTATCGGTGGAGTCCGCCTACGAGCAGTACTTC.